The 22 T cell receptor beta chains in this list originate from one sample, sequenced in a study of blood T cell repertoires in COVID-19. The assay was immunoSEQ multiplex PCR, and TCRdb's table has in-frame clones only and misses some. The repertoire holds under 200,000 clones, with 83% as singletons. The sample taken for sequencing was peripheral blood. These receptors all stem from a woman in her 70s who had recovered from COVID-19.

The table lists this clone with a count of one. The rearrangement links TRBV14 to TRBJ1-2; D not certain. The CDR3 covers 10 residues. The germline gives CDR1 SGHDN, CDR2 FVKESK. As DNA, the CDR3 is TGTCTAACCGGGAGCTATGGCTACACCTTC. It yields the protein CLTGSYGYTF.

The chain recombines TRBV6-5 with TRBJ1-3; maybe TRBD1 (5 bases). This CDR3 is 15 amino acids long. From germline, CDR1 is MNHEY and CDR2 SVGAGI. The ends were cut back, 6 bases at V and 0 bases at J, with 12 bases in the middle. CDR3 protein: CASSHRGISGNTIYF. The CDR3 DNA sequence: TGTGCCAGCAGCCACCGGGGGATCTCTGGAAACACCATATATTTT.

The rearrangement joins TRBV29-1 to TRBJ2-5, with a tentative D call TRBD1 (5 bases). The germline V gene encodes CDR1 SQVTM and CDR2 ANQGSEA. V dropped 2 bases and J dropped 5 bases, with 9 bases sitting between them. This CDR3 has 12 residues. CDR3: CSVEQGLETQYF. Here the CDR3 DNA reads TGCAGCGTTGAACAGGGTTTGGAGACCCAGTACTTC.

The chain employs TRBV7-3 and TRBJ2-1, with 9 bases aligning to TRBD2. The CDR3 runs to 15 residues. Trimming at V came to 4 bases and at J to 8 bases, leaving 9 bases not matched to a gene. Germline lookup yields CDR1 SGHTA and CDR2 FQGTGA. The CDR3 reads CASSSSAGGLDEQFF. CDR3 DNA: TGTGCCAGCAGCTCTAGTGCGGGAGGGTTGGATGAGCAGTTCTTC. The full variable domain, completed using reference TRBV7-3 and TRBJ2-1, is GAGVSQTPSNKVTEKGKYVELRCDPISGHTALYWYRQSLGQGPEFLIYFQGTGAADDSGLPNDRFFAVRPEGSVSTLKIQRTERGDSAVYLCASSSSAGGLDEQFFGPGTRLTVL.

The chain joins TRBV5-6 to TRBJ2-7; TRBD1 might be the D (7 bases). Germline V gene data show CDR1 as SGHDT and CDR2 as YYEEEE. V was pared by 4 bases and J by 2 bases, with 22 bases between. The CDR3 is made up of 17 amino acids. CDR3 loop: CASSRGRMAGGTYEQYF. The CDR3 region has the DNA TGTGCCAGCAGCAGAGGGAGGATGGCAGGGGGTACCTACGAGCAGTACTTC. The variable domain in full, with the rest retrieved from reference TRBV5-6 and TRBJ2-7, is DAGVTQSPTHLIKTRGQQVTLRCSPKSGHDTVSWYQQALGQGPQFIFQYYEEEERQRGNFPDRFSGHQFPNYSSELNVNALLLGDSALYLCASSRGRMAGGTYEQYFGPGTRLTVT.

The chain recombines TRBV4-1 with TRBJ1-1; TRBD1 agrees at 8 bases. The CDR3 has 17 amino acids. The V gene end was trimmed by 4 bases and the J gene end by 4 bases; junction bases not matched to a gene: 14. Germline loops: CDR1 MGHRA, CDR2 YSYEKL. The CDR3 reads CASSLLAGAGGSTEAFF. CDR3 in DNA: TGCGCCAGCAGCCTTCTCGCGGGGGCAGGGGGCTCCACTGAAGCTTTCTTT.

This chain's CDR3 is CASKVQGAGGGNTIYF. In nucleotides, the CDR3 is TGTGCCAGCAAAGTACAAGGAGCAGGGGGTGGAAACACCATATATTTT. V and J are TRBV19 and TRBJ1-3; TRBD1 matches at 7 bases. This CDR3 comprises 16 residues. Germline lookup yields CDR1 LNHDA and CDR2 SQIVND (reference sequence). J gave up 3 bases and V 9 bases, and 14 bases lay outside the gene matches.

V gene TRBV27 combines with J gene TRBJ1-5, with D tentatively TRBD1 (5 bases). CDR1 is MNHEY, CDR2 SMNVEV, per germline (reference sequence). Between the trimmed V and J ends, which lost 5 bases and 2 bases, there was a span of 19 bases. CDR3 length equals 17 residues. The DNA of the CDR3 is TGTGCCAGCAGTCCAACGGGACGTTCGGGGGGCAATCAGCCCCAGCATTTT. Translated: CASSPTGRSGGNQPQHF.

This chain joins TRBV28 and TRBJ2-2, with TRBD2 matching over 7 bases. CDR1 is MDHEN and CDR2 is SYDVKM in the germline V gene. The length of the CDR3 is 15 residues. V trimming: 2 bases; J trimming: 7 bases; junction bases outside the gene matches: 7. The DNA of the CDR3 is TGTGCCAGCAGTTTAGGGGGGAGGGCCAGCGGGGAGCTGTTTTTT. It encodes CASSLGGRASGELFF. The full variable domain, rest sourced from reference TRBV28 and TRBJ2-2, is DVKVTQSSRYLVKRTGEKVFLECVQDMDHENMFWYRQDPGLGLRLIYFSYDVKMKEKGDIPEGYSVSREKKERFSLILESASTNQTSMYLCASSLGGRASGELFFGEGSRLTVL.

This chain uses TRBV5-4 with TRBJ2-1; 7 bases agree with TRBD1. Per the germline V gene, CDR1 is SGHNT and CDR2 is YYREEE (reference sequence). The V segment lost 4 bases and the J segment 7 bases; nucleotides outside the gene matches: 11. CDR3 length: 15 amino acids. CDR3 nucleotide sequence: TGTGCCAGCAGCCTACCGGGACAGATAATTAATGAGCAGTTCTTC. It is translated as CASSLPGQIINEQFF. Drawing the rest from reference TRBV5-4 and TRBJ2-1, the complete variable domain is ETGVTQSPTHLIKTRGQQVTLRCSSQSGHNTVSWYQQALGQGPQFIFQYYREEENGRGNFPPRFSGLQFPNYSSELNVNALELDDSALYLCASSLPGQIINEQFFGPGTRLTVL.

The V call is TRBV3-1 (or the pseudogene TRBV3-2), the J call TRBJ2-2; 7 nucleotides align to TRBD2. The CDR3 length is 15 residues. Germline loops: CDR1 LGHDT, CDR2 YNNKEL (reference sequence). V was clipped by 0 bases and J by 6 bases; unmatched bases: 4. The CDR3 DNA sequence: TGTGCCAGCAGCCAAGATACAGCGGGGCCCGGGGAGCTGTTTTTT. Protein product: CASSQDTAGPGELFF.

CDR3 nucleotides: TGTGCCAGCAGTTTGGACACAGGGGCCATGAACACTGAAGCTTTCTTT. Translation gives CASSLDTGAMNTEAFF. The rearrangement uses TRBV28 and TRBJ1-1; 7 nucleotides line up with TRBD1. Germline V lookup: CDR1 MDHEN, CDR2 SYDVKM. J gave up 0 bases and V 3 bases, and 7 bases lay outside the gene matches. The CDR3 sequence is 16 residues long.

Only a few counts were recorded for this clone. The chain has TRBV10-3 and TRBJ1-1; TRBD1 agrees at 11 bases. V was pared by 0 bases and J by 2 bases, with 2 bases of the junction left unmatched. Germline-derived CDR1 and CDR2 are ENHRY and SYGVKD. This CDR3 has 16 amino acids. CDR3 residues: CAISESGQGANTEAFF. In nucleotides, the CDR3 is TGTGCCATCAGTGAGTCCGGACAGGGGGCTAACACTGAAGCTTTCTTT.

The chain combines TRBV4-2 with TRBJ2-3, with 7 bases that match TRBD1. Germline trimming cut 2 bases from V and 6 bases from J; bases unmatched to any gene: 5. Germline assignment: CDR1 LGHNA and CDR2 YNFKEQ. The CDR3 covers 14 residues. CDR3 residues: CASSQHHRGDTQYF. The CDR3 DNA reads TGTGCCAGCAGCCAACACCACAGGGGTGATACGCAGTATTTT.

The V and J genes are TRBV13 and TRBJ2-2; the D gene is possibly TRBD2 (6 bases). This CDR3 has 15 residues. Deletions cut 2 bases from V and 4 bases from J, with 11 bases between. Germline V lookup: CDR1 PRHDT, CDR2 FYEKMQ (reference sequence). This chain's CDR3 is CASSLTGEGTGELFF. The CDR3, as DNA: TGTGCCAGCAGCTTAACGGGAGAGGGCACCGGGGAGCTGTTTTTT.

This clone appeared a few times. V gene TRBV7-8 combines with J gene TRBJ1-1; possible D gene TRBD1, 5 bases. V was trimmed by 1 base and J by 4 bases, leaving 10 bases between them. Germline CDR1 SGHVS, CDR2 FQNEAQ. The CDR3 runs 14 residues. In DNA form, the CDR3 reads TGTGCCAGCAGCTTAGATGGGGGAGGCACTGAAGCTTTCTTT. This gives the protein CASSLDGGGTEAFF. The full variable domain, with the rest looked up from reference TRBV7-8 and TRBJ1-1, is GAGVSQSPRYKVAKRGQDVALRCDPISGHVSLFWYQQALGQGPEFLTYFQNEAQLDKSGLPSDRFFAERPEGSVSTLKIQRTQQEDSAVYLCASSLDGGGTEAFFGQGTRLTVV.

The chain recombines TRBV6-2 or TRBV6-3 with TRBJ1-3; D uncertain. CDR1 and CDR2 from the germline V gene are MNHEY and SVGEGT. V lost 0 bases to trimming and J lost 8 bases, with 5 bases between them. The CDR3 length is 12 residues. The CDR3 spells CASSYSRYTIYF. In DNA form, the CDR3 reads TGTGCCAGCAGTTACTCGCGCTACACCATATATTTT.

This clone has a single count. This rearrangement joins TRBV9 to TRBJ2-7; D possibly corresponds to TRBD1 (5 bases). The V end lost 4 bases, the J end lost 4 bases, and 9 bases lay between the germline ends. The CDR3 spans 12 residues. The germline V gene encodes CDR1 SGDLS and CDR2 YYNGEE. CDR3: CASSPQGYEQYF. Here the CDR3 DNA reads TGTGCCAGCAGCCCCCAGGGATACGAGCAGTACTTC.

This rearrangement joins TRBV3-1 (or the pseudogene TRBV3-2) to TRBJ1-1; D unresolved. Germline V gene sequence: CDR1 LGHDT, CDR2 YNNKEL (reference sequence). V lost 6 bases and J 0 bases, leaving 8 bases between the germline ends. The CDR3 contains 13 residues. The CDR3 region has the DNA TGTGCCAGCAGTCCTCTTATGAACACTGAAGCTTTCTTT. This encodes CASSPLMNTEAFF.

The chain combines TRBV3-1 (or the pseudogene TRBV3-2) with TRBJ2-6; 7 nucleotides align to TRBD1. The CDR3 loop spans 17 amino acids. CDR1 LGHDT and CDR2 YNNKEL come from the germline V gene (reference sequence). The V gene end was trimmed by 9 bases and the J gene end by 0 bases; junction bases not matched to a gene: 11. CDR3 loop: CARGVGTEASGANVLTF. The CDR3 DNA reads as TGTGCCAGGGGGGTGGGGACAGAAGCCTCTGGGGCCAACGTCCTGACTTTC.

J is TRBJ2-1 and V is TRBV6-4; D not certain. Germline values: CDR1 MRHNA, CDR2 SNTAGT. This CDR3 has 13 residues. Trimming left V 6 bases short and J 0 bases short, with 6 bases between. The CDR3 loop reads CASSESSYNEQFF. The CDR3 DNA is TGTGCCAGCAGCGAGAGCTCCTACAATGAGCAGTTCTTC.

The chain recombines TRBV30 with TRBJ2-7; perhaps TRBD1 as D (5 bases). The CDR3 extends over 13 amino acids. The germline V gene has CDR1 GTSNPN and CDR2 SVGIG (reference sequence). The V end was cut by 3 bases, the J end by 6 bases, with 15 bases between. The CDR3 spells CAWRILLRGEQYF. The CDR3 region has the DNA TGTGCCTGGAGGATACTTCTAAGGGGCGAGCAGTACTTC. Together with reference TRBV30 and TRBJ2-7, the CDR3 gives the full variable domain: SQTIHQWPATLVQPVGSPLSLECTVEGTSNPNLYWYRQAAGRGLQLLFYSVGIGQISSEVPQNLSASRPQDRQFILSSKKLLLSDSGFYLCAWRILLRGEQYFGPGTRLTVT.